The rows below give T cell receptor beta chains drawn from one sample of a study of identical twins. In TCRdb, the 5' RACE reads were re-called with MiXCR into one record per CDR3 protein. This sample has around 160,000 distinct CDR3 sequences; approximately 3.5% occur once, and the top ten carry around 8%. Sequences were obtained from memory T cells sorted from blood. The origin of the receptors is a man between 18 and 29 years old in good health. CDR3s include the opening cysteine and the closing phenylalanine or tryptophan. The order of the fields is V gene, clone size, J gene, D gene, CDR3 DNA, CDR3 protein. A D gene is named only where the DNA matches it firmly. A clone size is listed for some rows: how often the clone was seen (once, few, many), or a class if it is expanded.

v_gene: TRBV28
abundance: many
j_gene: TRBJ2-1
d_gene: TRBD1
CDR3nt: TGTGCCAGCAGCCCCCAAGGACAGGGGACCCTCTACAATGAGCAGTTCTTC
CDR3aa: CASSPQGQGTLYNEQFF

v_gene: TRBV5-1
abundance: many
j_gene: TRBJ2-5
d_gene: .
CDR3nt: TGCGCCAGCAGCTTGGCCATGGAGGCCGGGCCGTTGGACTTC
CDR3aa: CASSLAMEAGPLDF

v_gene: TRBV6-6
abundance: .
j_gene: TRBJ1-4
d_gene: .
CDR3nt: TGTGCCAGCAGTCCCCCCAACAGTGAAAAACTGTTTTTT
CDR3aa: CASSPPNSEKLFF

v_gene: TRBV14
abundance: many
j_gene: TRBJ2-1
d_gene: TRBD2
CDR3nt: TGTGCCAGCAGCCAAGAACCAGGAGCTAGCGGGAGGGCCTACAATGAGCAGTTCTTC
CDR3aa: CASSQEPGASGRAYNEQFF

v_gene: TRBV29-1
abundance: many
j_gene: TRBJ2-3
d_gene: TRBD1
CDR3nt: TGCAGCGTTGAAGATCTTCATGGGACAGGGGCGGCAGATACGCAGTATTTT
CDR3aa: CSVEDLHGTGAADTQYF

v_gene: TRBV5-5
abundance: many
j_gene: TRBJ1-2
d_gene: TRBD1
CDR3nt: TGTGCCAGCAGCTTGGATGCGGGACAGGGGGCCTATGGCTACACCTTC
CDR3aa: CASSLDAGQGAYGYTF

v_gene: TRBV20-1
abundance: many
j_gene: TRBJ1-2
d_gene: .
CDR3nt: TGCAGTGCTACCGCAGCGCTAGAAGCTGGCTACACCTTC
CDR3aa: CSATAALEAGYTF

v_gene: TRBV12-3/TRBV12-4
abundance: many
j_gene: TRBJ2-2
d_gene: TRBD1
CDR3nt: TGTGCCAGCAGTTTAATGGGCAGGGGGCGCACCGGGGAGCTGTTTTTT
CDR3aa: CASSLMGRGRTGELFF

v_gene: TRBV7-8
abundance: many
j_gene: TRBJ2-3
d_gene: .
CDR3nt: TGTGCCAGCAGCTTAGGGAGATCGAGCGGTGGCACAGATACGCAGTATTTT
CDR3aa: CASSLGRSSGGTDTQYF

v_gene: TRBV2
abundance: many
j_gene: TRBJ2-1
d_gene: .
CDR3nt: TGTGCCAGCGAAAGCCGGGCGATCAATGAGCAGTTCTTC
CDR3aa: CASESRAINEQFF

v_gene: TRBV20-1
abundance: many
j_gene: TRBJ2-3
d_gene: TRBD2
CDR3nt: TGCAGTGCTGGAGGGACTAGCGGGATGGGCACAGATACGCAGTATTTT
CDR3aa: CSAGGTSGMGTDTQYF

v_gene: TRBV29-1
abundance: many
j_gene: TRBJ2-3
d_gene: TRBD1
CDR3nt: TGCAGCGTAAGTGACCCGACAGGGGGCTTTGCAGATACGCAGTATTTT
CDR3aa: CSVSDPTGGFADTQYF

v_gene: TRBV12-3/TRBV12-4
abundance: many
j_gene: TRBJ1-4
d_gene: .
CDR3nt: TGTGCCAGCAGTTTAGCTGTAAAAAATGAAAAACTGTTTTTT
CDR3aa: CASSLAVKNEKLFF

v_gene: TRBV20-1
abundance: many
j_gene: TRBJ2-7
d_gene: TRBD2
CDR3nt: TGCAGCGCAAACGGGGAGGGCTGGACCTACGAGCAGTACTTC
CDR3aa: CSANGEGWTYEQYF

v_gene: TRBV5-4
abundance: many
j_gene: TRBJ2-1
d_gene: .
CDR3nt: TGTGCCAGCACTCAAGGGGACTTCAATGAGCAGTTCTTC
CDR3aa: CASTQGDFNEQFF

v_gene: TRBV28
abundance: many
j_gene: TRBJ2-2
d_gene: TRBD1
CDR3nt: TGTGCCAGCAGTTTCGGGACAGCGAACACCGGGGAGCTGTTTTTT
CDR3aa: CASSFGTANTGELFF

v_gene: TRBV2
abundance: many
j_gene: TRBJ2-5
d_gene: .
CDR3nt: TGTGCCAGCAAGGAGTCAGAGACCCAGTACTTC
CDR3aa: CASKESETQYF

v_gene: TRBV27
abundance: many
j_gene: TRBJ2-5
d_gene: .
CDR3nt: TGTGCCAGCAGTTTATCGGGGGACTGGAAGACCCAGTACTTC
CDR3aa: CASSLSGDWKTQYF

v_gene: TRBV28
abundance: many
j_gene: TRBJ2-1
d_gene: .
CDR3nt: TGTGCCAGCAGTTTTCCGTATTACAATGAGCAGTTCTTC
CDR3aa: CASSFPYYNEQFF

v_gene: TRBV15
abundance: many
j_gene: TRBJ2-5
d_gene: TRBD2
CDR3nt: TGTGCCACCAGCAAGCGGGAGAGGGTAGAGACCCAGTACTTC
CDR3aa: CATSKRERVETQYF

v_gene: TRBV29-1
abundance: many
j_gene: TRBJ2-2
d_gene: TRBD1
CDR3nt: TGCAGCGTTGTCGACAGGGGACCTGGGGAGCTGTTTTTT
CDR3aa: CSVVDRGPGELFF

v_gene: TRBV5-6
abundance: many
j_gene: TRBJ2-5
d_gene: .
CDR3nt: TGTGCCAGCAGCCTCCCCAGGATTCTGGAGACCCAGTACTTC
CDR3aa: CASSLPRILETQYF

v_gene: TRBV20-1
abundance: many
j_gene: TRBJ2-4
d_gene: TRBD2
CDR3nt: TGCAGTGCTAGAGGTTCGGCGGGAGGACTGGCCAAAAACATTCAGTACTTC
CDR3aa: CSARGSAGGLAKNIQYF

v_gene: TRBV2
abundance: many
j_gene: TRBJ2-1
d_gene: .
CDR3nt: TGTGCCAGCAGCCACCCGACCGTCCCCGGGGAGTTCTTC
CDR3aa: CASSHPTVPGEFF

v_gene: TRBV12-3/TRBV12-4
abundance: many
j_gene: TRBJ1-3
d_gene: .
CDR3nt: TGTGCCAGCAGACCTCGGGTTCACGGAAACACCATATATTTT
CDR3aa: CASRPRVHGNTIYF

v_gene: TRBV3-1
abundance: many
j_gene: TRBJ1-6
d_gene: .
CDR3nt: TGTGCCAGCAGCCAAGACAGGGAGTTACACTTT
CDR3aa: CASSQDRELHF

v_gene: TRBV7-7
abundance: many
j_gene: TRBJ2-2
d_gene: .
CDR3nt: TGTGCCAGCAGTCCGACTGCCGCGAACACCGGGGAGCTGTTTTTT
CDR3aa: CASSPTAANTGELFF

v_gene: TRBV12-3/TRBV12-4
abundance: many
j_gene: TRBJ1-3
d_gene: .
CDR3nt: TGTGCCAGCAGTTTGGCCAGGGGAAACACCATATATTTT
CDR3aa: CASSLARGNTIYF

v_gene: TRBV20-1
abundance: many
j_gene: TRBJ2-5
d_gene: .
CDR3nt: TGCAGTGCTAGAGATTTAGGCGGTTTGATCGGAGAGACCCAGTACTTC
CDR3aa: CSARDLGGLIGETQYF

v_gene: TRBV20-1
abundance: few
j_gene: TRBJ2-7
d_gene: .
CDR3nt: TGCAGTGCTAGAGATCCGAGGACAGCAAACGAGCAGTACTTC
CDR3aa: CSARDPRTANEQYF

v_gene: TRBV5-1
abundance: many
j_gene: TRBJ1-2
d_gene: .
CDR3nt: TGCGCCAGCAGCTTAGACAGACCGGGCGGCTATGGCTACACCTTC
CDR3aa: CASSLDRPGGYGYTF

v_gene: TRBV12-3/TRBV12-4
abundance: many
j_gene: TRBJ1-2
d_gene: TRBD1
CDR3nt: TGTGCCAGCAGTCGACAGGGGGCTGGCGGCTACACCTTC
CDR3aa: CASSRQGAGGYTF

v_gene: TRBV12-3/TRBV12-4
abundance: .
j_gene: TRBJ2-3
d_gene: .
CDR3nt: TGTGCCAGCAGTTTTGGGTCAGATACGCAGTATTTT
CDR3aa: CASSFGSDTQYF

v_gene: TRBV3-1
abundance: few
j_gene: TRBJ2-7
d_gene: .
CDR3nt: TGTGCCAGCAGCCAAGTTGGGGGTTACGAGCAGTACTTC
CDR3aa: CASSQVGGYEQYF

v_gene: TRBV20-1
abundance: many
j_gene: TRBJ2-3
d_gene: .
CDR3nt: TGCAGTGCTAGAGATGCGCGGTGGGGCACAGATACGCAGTATTTT
CDR3aa: CSARDARWGTDTQYF

v_gene: TRBV7-3
abundance: many
j_gene: TRBJ2-1
d_gene: TRBD2
CDR3nt: TGTGCCAGCAGCAACGGACTAGCGGGGCTCTACAATGAGCAGTTCTTC
CDR3aa: CASSNGLAGLYNEQFF

v_gene: TRBV7-3
abundance: many
j_gene: TRBJ1-1
d_gene: .
CDR3nt: TGTGCCAGCAGCCCGGCGGCAGGCACTGAAGCTTTCTTT
CDR3aa: CASSPAAGTEAFF

v_gene: TRBV7-8
abundance: many
j_gene: TRBJ1-5
d_gene: TRBD1
CDR3nt: TGTGCCAGCAGCTTTAGTGTCGCAGGGGGTAGCAATCAGCCCCAGCATTTT
CDR3aa: CASSFSVAGGSNQPQHF

v_gene: TRBV12-3/TRBV12-4
abundance: many
j_gene: TRBJ2-1
d_gene: .
CDR3nt: TGTGCCAGCAGTTTGAGCCTCTACAATGAGCAGTTCTTC
CDR3aa: CASSLSLYNEQFF

v_gene: TRBV10-3
abundance: medium-sized
j_gene: TRBJ2-1
d_gene: .
CDR3nt: TGTGCCACCAATGACTGGCCCGGGGAGCAGTTCTTC
CDR3aa: CATNDWPGEQFF

v_gene: TRBV24-1
abundance: many
j_gene: TRBJ2-1
d_gene: TRBD2
CDR3nt: TGTGCCACCAGTTCCCCACTAGCGGGAGGGCAGGATGAGCAGTTCTTC
CDR3aa: CATSSPLAGGQDEQFF

v_gene: TRBV18
abundance: many
j_gene: TRBJ2-5
d_gene: TRBD2
CDR3nt: TGTGCCAGCTCACCGGGACTAGGGGAGACCCAGTACTTC
CDR3aa: CASSPGLGETQYF

v_gene: TRBV29-1
abundance: many
j_gene: TRBJ2-7
d_gene: TRBD2
CDR3nt: TGCAGCGTTGGCGGGAGCCCCTACGAGCAGTACTTC
CDR3aa: CSVGGSPYEQYF

v_gene: TRBV27
abundance: many
j_gene: TRBJ1-5
d_gene: .
CDR3nt: TGTGCCAGCAGTTTCGGGCTGAATCAGCCCCAGCATTTT
CDR3aa: CASSFGLNQPQHF

v_gene: TRBV5-4
abundance: many
j_gene: TRBJ2-3
d_gene: TRBD2
CDR3nt: TGTGCCAGCAGCTTGGCATTGGGACTAGCGGGTTCTAGCACAGATACGCAGTATTTT
CDR3aa: CASSLALGLAGSSTDTQYF

v_gene: TRBV7-9
abundance: many
j_gene: TRBJ2-5
d_gene: .
CDR3nt: TGTGCCAGCAGCCAGGTTCCGGGCAGCCAAGAGACCCAGTACTTC
CDR3aa: CASSQVPGSQETQYF

v_gene: TRBV20-1
abundance: many
j_gene: TRBJ2-7
d_gene: .
CDR3nt: TGCAGTGCTAGCAAACTCCCCGCGCGTGACGAGCAGTACTTC
CDR3aa: CSASKLPARDEQYF

v_gene: TRBV7-2
abundance: many
j_gene: TRBJ2-7
d_gene: TRBD2
CDR3nt: TGTGCCAGCAGCGCCCCAGCGGGAAGCTCCTACGAGCAGTACTTC
CDR3aa: CASSAPAGSSYEQYF

v_gene: TRBV7-2
abundance: many
j_gene: TRBJ2-7
d_gene: .
CDR3nt: TGTGCCAGCAGCTTAGCTGTCGTAAGCTCCTACGAGCAGTACTTC
CDR3aa: CASSLAVVSSYEQYF

v_gene: TRBV3-1
abundance: many
j_gene: TRBJ2-7
d_gene: .
CDR3nt: TGTGCCAGCAGCCCCAACGACGACGAGCAGTACTTC
CDR3aa: CASSPNDDEQYF

v_gene: TRBV5-1
abundance: .
j_gene: TRBJ2-5
d_gene: .
CDR3nt: TGCGCCAGCAGGGAGCTGGGGGAGACCCAGTACTTC
CDR3aa: CASRELGETQYF